What follows are 3 T cell receptor beta chains derived from one specimen sequenced in a study of beta chain features in type 1 diabetes (dated by TCRdb to the late 2010s). Receptor amplification or capture employed the immunoSEQ multiplex PCR assay. The entire amount of isolated RNA was reverse transcribed using the High Capacity cDNA Reverse Transcription Kit, so the sequenced TCRB transcripts were expressed ones. What TCRdb holds here is the immuneACCESS table cut down to in-frame rearrangements. Part of the clones is not present; checked against another copy, under half of the missing clones reflect an unresolved V gene, and the others are unexplained. Across this sample there are 350,000 to 400,000 clones, with over 13% seen only once. The ten top clones hold approximately 0.019% of the sample. The sequenced sample was naive CD4+ T cells from blood. Taken with the paper, the label for cell subset or site translates to: true naive CD4+ T cells. These receptors were collected from a woman in her late teens or twenties in good health.

This clone turned up a few times. The chain combines TRBV7-2 with TRBJ1-1; weak D call: TRBD1 (5 bases). V was clipped by 3 bases and J by 1 base, with 9 bases between them. This CDR3 contains 14 residues. The germline gives CDR1 SGHTA, CDR2 FQGNSA. The CDR3 spells CASSFPTGNTEAFF. The CDR3 DNA is TGTGCCAGCAGCTTTCCTACAGGGAACACTGAAGCTTTCTTT.

This clone was recorded a few times. The chain links TRBV7-3 to TRBJ2-1, with D maybe TRBD2 (6 bases). The germline gives CDR1 SGHTA, CDR2 FQGTGA. Trimming took off 5 bases at V and 8 bases at J, with 16 bases between the two ends. CDR3 size: 14 residues. CDR3 amino acids: CASSDRLGPDEQFF. The CDR3 nucleotides are TGTGCCAGCAGCGATCGACTAGGACCCGATGAGCAGTTCTTC. The whole variable domain, filled in from reference TRBV7-3 and TRBJ2-1, reads GAGVSQTPSNKVTEKGKYVELRCDPISGHTALYWYRQSLGQGPEFLIYFQGTGAADDSGLPNDRFFAVRPEGSVSTLKIQRTERGDSAVYLCASSDRLGPDEQFFGPGTRLTVL.

The V call is TRBV29-1, the J call TRBJ2-7, with TRBD1 identical over 8 bases. Unmatched junction bases numbered 8, after V lost 5 bases and J lost 5 bases. This CDR3 contains 13 residues. In germline, CDR1 is SQVTM, CDR2 ANQGSEA. CDR3 coding DNA: TGCAGCGTTCTCGGACAGGGTACCCACGAGCAGTACTTC. This sequence encodes CSVLGQGTHEQYF.